The source of this T cell receptor (beta chain) is a study of blood T cell repertoires in COVID-19. The table came from immunoSEQ multiplex PCR; TCRdb's copy has only in-frame clones and leaves some out. The sample has 130,000 to 150,000 clones; less than 85% are singletons. The junction had 4 bases not matched to a gene; V was cut back by 5 bases and J by 0 bases. Germline CDR1 reads SGHNT; CDR2 reads YENEEA. The CDR3 runs to 15 residues. This chain joins TRBV11-3 and TRBJ2-3, with 8 bases matching TRBD1. The receptor comes from a human donor in a cohort sampled during active COVID-19. Input material: peripheral blood. The CDR3 spells CASSPRTGSTDTQYF. The CDR3 region has the DNA TGTGCCAGCAGCCCTCGGACAGGGAGCACAGATACGCAGTATTTT.